This passage covers 24 T cell receptor beta chains from one sample sequenced in a study of cytomegalovirus exposure and HLA in healthy donors. The study ran its PCR with 60 Vbeta and 13 Jbeta primers. Assay used: immunoSEQ multiplex PCR; TCRdb lists only in-frame clones, some missing. The table records about 120,000 clones, 80% of them present only once. Sequencing was carried out using PBMCs. These receptor sequences come from a young man in good health and CMV-seronegative.

The chain has TRBV7-9 and TRBJ1-4; D perhaps matches TRBD1 (5 bases). Trimming removed 5 bases from V and 2 bases from J, with 12 bases in between. CDR3 length equals 15 residues. Germline values: CDR1 SEHNR, CDR2 FQNEAQ (reference sequence). DNA of the CDR3: TGTGCCAGCAGCCTAAGGCGGGGGACTAATGAAAAACTGTTTTTT. Translated: CASSLRRGTNEKLFF.

This clone was detected only a few times. The chain recombines TRBV6-1 with TRBJ2-2; weak D call: TRBD1 (5 bases). From germline, CDR1 is MNHNS and CDR2 SASEGT. The CDR3 is made up of 15 amino acids. V lost 1 base, J lost 7 bases, and 13 bases lay in between. The CDR3 sequence is CASSEEGIRGGELFF. The CDR3 DNA is TGTGCCAGCAGTGAAGAGGGGATCAGAGGCGGGGAGCTGTTTTTT.

For this clone: A single base is all that separates this from a far larger clone, so a read error is likely. The J gene is TRBJ1-4, the V gene TRBV4-1; weak D call: TRBD1 (5 bases). The CDR3 is 17 amino acids. Germline loops: CDR1 MGHRA, CDR2 YSYEKL. V shed 1 base and J shed 3 bases, with 15 bases lying between them. The CDR3 DNA follows: TGCGCCAGCAGCCAAGTCCGGGACGGGGGGGCTAATGAAAAACTGTTTTTT. It codes for CASSQVRDGGANEKLFF.

The chain employs TRBV28 and TRBJ1-4, with 7 bases matching TRBD1. The CDR3 runs to 16 residues. The ends lost 3 bases at V and 4 bases at J; junction bases unmatched: 8. The germline gives CDR1 MDHEN, CDR2 SYDVKM. The CDR3 reads CASSFSQGSFNEKLFF. The CDR3 DNA follows: TGTGCCAGCAGTTTTTCACAGGGGTCTTTTAATGAAAAACTGTTTTTT. The full variable domain, its missing parts supplied by reference TRBV28 and TRBJ1-4, is DVKVTQSSRYLVKRTGEKVFLECVQDMDHENMFWYRQDPGLGLRLIYFSYDVKMKEKGDIPEGYSVSREKKERFSLILESASTNQTSMYLCASSFSQGSFNEKLFFGSGTQLSVL.

The rearrangement links TRBV9 to TRBJ2-1; D unresolved. This CDR3 contains 16 residues. From germline, CDR1 is SGDLS and CDR2 YYNGEE. With 3 bases removed from V and 1 base from J, the gap between germline ends came to 14 bases. CDR3 DNA: TGTGCCAGCAGCGCCCCCACAGCCGCTTCCTACAATGAGCAGTTCTTC. Protein product: CASSAPTAASYNEQFF.

The rearrangement uses TRBV28 and TRBJ1-2, with D maybe TRBD1 (5 bases). CDR1 is MDHEN and CDR2 is SYDVKM in the germline V gene. Trimming took 2 bases from V and 5 from J, leaving 12 bases between them. The CDR3 consists of 14 residues. The CDR3: CASSLGGGAYGYTF. The CDR3 nucleotides are TGTGCCAGCAGTTTAGGTGGAGGGGCTTATGGCTACACCTTC.

CDR3 in amino acids: CAWSAPERWLAGSYEQYF. The DNA of the CDR3 is TGTGCCTGGAGCGCTCCTGAGCGGTGGCTAGCGGGGTCCTACGAGCAGTACTTC. The V and J genes are TRBV30 and TRBJ2-7, with 9 bases fitting TRBD2. The CDR3 loop spans 18 amino acids. The junction had 16 bases not matched to a gene; V was cut back by 3 bases and J by 1 base. In germline, CDR1 is GTSNPN, CDR2 SVGIG (reference sequence).

The rearrangement links TRBV30 to TRBJ1-1; D is uncertain. V lost 0 bases and J lost 1, with 9 bases in between. The V gene's germline CDR1 is GTSNPN and CDR2 SVGIG (reference sequence). The CDR3 is 14 residues long. The CDR3 spells CAWSVGVPNTEAFF. DNA for the CDR3: TGTGCCTGGAGTGTGGGCGTACCGAACACTGAAGCTTTCTTT.

The rearrangement joins TRBV28 to TRBJ2-1; possibly TRBD1 for D (5 bases). The CDR3 extends over 13 amino acids. V shed 4 bases and J shed 8 bases, with 12 bases lying between them. Germline V CDR1 and CDR2: MDHEN, SYDVKM. The CDR3: CASSYSGRYEQFF. DNA for the CDR3: TGTGCCAGCAGTTATTCAGGGCGCTATGAGCAGTTCTTC.

To note about this clone: The same CDR3 can be traced to other DNA sequences in this sample. The chain has TRBV19 and TRBJ1-2; the D is unclear. The CDR3 loop spans 11 amino acids. Per germline, CDR1 LNHDA and CDR2 SQIVND (reference sequence). V dropped 7 bases and J dropped 8 bases, with 11 bases sitting between them. CDR3 DNA sequence: TGTGCCAGTATTTCCGCAAGCGGCTACACCTTC. Its translation: CASISASGYTF.

This rearrangement joins TRBV4-1 to TRBJ1-2; tentative D call: TRBD1 (5 bases). The length of the CDR3 is 12 residues. The V end was cut by 3 bases, the J end by 6 bases, with 8 bases between. CDR1 is MGHRA, CDR2 YSYEKL, per germline. The DNA for the CDR3 is TGCGCCAGCAGCCAGCTGGACAATGGCTACACCTTC. This codes for CASSQLDNGYTF.

This clone was counted a single time. The genes are TRBV6-6 and TRBJ1-3; D not resolved. CDR3 length equals 16 residues. With 6 bases removed from V and 0 bases from J, the gap between germline ends came to 15 bases. Germline V CDR1 and CDR2: MNHNY, SVGAGI (reference sequence). CDR3 in DNA: TGTGCCAGCAGCCCCTTGCTACAGATCTCTGGAAACACCATATATTTT. Protein product: CASSPLLQISGNTIYF.

This clone was seen just once. The CDR3 end shows no conserved phenylalanine or tryptophan, and so a read error is likely. Because the CDR3's place on the DNA is in doubt, the DNA is left out and the CDR3 is given as listed by TCRdb. The chain is built from TRBV7-4 and TRBJ1-6. Germline V lookup: CDR1 SGHVT, CDR2 SQSDAQ. The CDR3 contains 12 residues when both ends are counted. CDR3 protein: CASSSQWGGADC.

The chain links TRBV9 to TRBJ1-4; weak D call: TRBD1 (6 bases). CDR3 length: 15 amino acids. Trimming removed 1 base at V and 5 bases at J, with 12 bases between. Looked up from germline, CDR1 is SGDLS and CDR2 is YYNGEE. The CDR3 DNA follows: TGTGCCAGCAGCGTACAGTGGGGGCCGAATGAAAAACTGTTTTTT. Protein: CASSVQWGPNEKLFF.

The chain carries TRBV4-2 and TRBJ1-2; no clear D. There are 16 residues in the CDR3. Trimming shortened V by 0 bases and J by 6 bases, and 17 bases separated the two germline ends. Per germline, CDR1 LGHNA and CDR2 YNFKEQ. In DNA form, the CDR3 reads TGTGCCAGCAGCCAAGATAGCGCCAACCTGGCTAATGGCTACACCTTC. This translates into CASSQDSANLANGYTF.

In its sample, this clone was seen a few times. Written as DNA, the CDR3 is TGTGCCAGCTCATATCAAGAGACCCAGTACTTC. Encoded protein: CASSYQETQYF. The rearrangement links TRBV18 to TRBJ2-5; D is undetermined. Deletions cut 5 bases from V and 2 bases from J, with 3 bases between. The germline gives CDR1 KGHSH, CDR2 LQKENI. The CDR3 runs 11 residues.

V gene TRBV2 combines with J gene TRBJ1-2; no clear D. Germline CDR1 reads SNHLY; CDR2 reads FYNNEI. The CDR3 consists of 14 residues. The germline V and J ends were trimmed by 4 bases and 4 bases, with 13 bases remaining between them. The CDR3 nucleotides are TGTGCCAGCAGTGCTGGGCCAGGCCGCTATGGCTACACCTTC. Translated: CASSAGPGRYGYTF.

The V gene is TRBV30, the J gene TRBJ1-2; D is ambiguous. This CDR3 has 12 amino acids. Trimming took 2 bases from V and 5 from J, leaving 9 bases between them. The V gene's germline CDR1 is GTSNPN and CDR2 SVGIG (reference sequence). CDR3 protein: CAWSSSLYGYTF. CDR3 nucleotide sequence: TGTGCCTGGAGTTCGTCGTTATATGGCTACACCTTC.

This chain links TRBV15 with TRBJ1-4; TRBD1 aligns across 8 bases. Germline assignment: CDR1 LNHNV and CDR2 YYDKDF (reference sequence). V shed 8 bases and J 7 bases; nucleotides not matched to a gene: 24. The CDR3 has 19 amino acids. The CDR3 bases are TGTGCCACCCGCCACCAAAGGGGTTATTCGACAGGGGCGAGTGAAAAACTGTTTTTT. This encodes CATRHQRGYSTGASEKLFF. Variable domain in full (rest from reference TRBV15 and TRBJ1-4): DAMVIQNPRYQVTQFGKPVTLSCSQTLNHNVMYWYQQKSSQAPKLLFHYYDKDFNNEADTPDNFQSRRPNTSFCFLDIRSPGLGDTAMYLCATRHQRGYSTGASEKLFFGSGTQLSVL.

V gene TRBV30 combines with J gene TRBJ2-5; TRBD1 matches 11 bases. Trimming removed 3 bases from V and 5 bases from J; junction bases left unmatched: 8. Germline CDR1 reads GTSNPN; CDR2 reads SVGIG (reference sequence). The CDR3 covers 15 residues. The CDR3: CAWRRLGQGGETQYF. The CDR3 bases are TGTGCCTGGAGAAGGTTGGGACAGGGGGGGGAGACCCAGTACTTC. The variable domain in full, with the rest retrieved from reference TRBV30 and TRBJ2-5, is SQTIHQWPATLVQPVGSPLSLECTVEGTSNPNLYWYRQAAGRGLQLLFYSVGIGQISSEVPQNLSASRPQDRQFILSSKKLLLSDSGFYLCAWRRLGQGGETQYFGPGTRLLVL.

This chain links TRBV28 with TRBJ2-2; a possible D gene is TRBD1 (6 bases). Germline CDR1 reads MDHEN; CDR2 reads SYDVKM. V was clipped by 3 bases and J by 2 bases, with 16 bases between them. The length of the CDR3 is 17 residues. CDR3 in DNA: TGTGCCAGCAGTTTGGTAGTGGGGACACATAACACCGGGGAGCTGTTTTTT. This codes for CASSLVVGTHNTGELFF.

For the CDR3, the DNA is TGTGCCAGCAGTTTATCACCCGGGACAGTGCGGCTTGTTCGGACCCAGTACTTC. It encodes CASSLSPGTVRLVRTQYF. V usage is TRBV27 and J usage is TRBJ2-5; 7 bases are shared with TRBD1. V lost 0 bases to trimming and J lost 7 bases; unmatched junction nucleotides: 17. This CDR3 region has 18 residues. Germline-derived CDR1 and CDR2 are MNHEY and SMNVEV (reference sequence).

The chain couples TRBV4-1 to TRBJ1-6; D perhaps matches TRBD1 (5 bases). This CDR3 comprises 17 residues. Trimming took 1 base from V and 7 from J, leaving 17 bases between them. The V gene's germline CDR1 is MGHRA and CDR2 YSYEKL. CDR3 nucleotide sequence: TGCGCCAGCAGCCAAGCGTTTCGGCCGGGGGACAATTCACCCCTCCACTTT. Protein product: CASSQAFRPGDNSPLHF.

This clone was recorded once. V is TRBV5-1 and J is TRBJ2-5; 10 nucleotides agree with TRBD1. CDR1 is SGHRS and CDR2 is YFSETQ in the germline V gene. The CDR3 sequence is 16 residues long. Germline trimming cut 3 bases from V and 1 base from J; bases unmatched to any gene: 6. DNA of the CDR3: TGCGCCAGCAGCTCCGACAGGGGGCGCCCCCAAGAGACCCAGTACTTC. This encodes CASSSDRGRPQETQYF.